This T cell receptor (beta chain) was recorded in a study of cytomegalovirus exposure and HLA in healthy donors. Whole-study results and caveats: Previous analysis showed most TCR beta V segments were productive about 87% or about 30% of the time. Sequencing depth across donors, presence/absence analyses assumed, was roughly uniform. TCR beta V- and J-gene trimming was later associated with a missense DCLRE1C variant.

Both 60 Vbeta primers and 13 Jbeta primers went into the PCR. Some clones are missing from TCRdb's copy, which holds only in-frame ones; the method was immunoSEQ multiplex PCR. The sample contains 150,000 or so clones, around 79% of which appear only once. Remarks on this clone: Its antigen is unidentified.

The origin of this receptor is a woman aged 40 to 49 in good health and CMV-seronegative. Sequencing was performed on PBMCs.

In DNA form, the CDR3 reads TGTGCCAGCTCGTATGACTCACGCGCGTACAATGAGCAGTTCTTC. Protein: CASSYDSRAYNEQFF. This rearrangement joins TRBV18 to TRBJ2-1, with D uncertain. The V and J ends lost 6 bases and 4 bases respectively, with 16 bases between them. The germline V gene has CDR1 KGHSH and CDR2 LQKENI. The CDR3 spans 15 residues.